The source of this TCR beta chain is a study of intratumoral heterogeneity in liver cancer. A note on the overall study: Across the full approximately 15-patient cohort, most patients were male and a median age of around 63 years was recorded. The overall cohort comprised 70 to 75 multiregional samples from about 15 HCC patients, with 50 or so tumoral and around 20 adjacent nontumoral regions. To examine intratumor heterogeneity, the study integrated RNA-seq, DNA sequencing, TCR-seq and SNP array data obtained from multiple regions of hepatocellular carcinoma specimens.

Results and caveats for the whole study, not just this receptor: Limitations acknowledged by the authors included a relatively low number of patients and under-sampled representation of tumor-infiltrating lymphocytes.

The CDR3 measures 22 amino acids from cysteine to phenylalanine. Only the CDR3 DNA stays, 66 bases, in frame from base 1. TCR beta chain CDR3 regions were sequenced from genomic DNA using the immunoSEQ assay. Rearranged VDJ segments were amplified with primers annealing to V and J segments. From the authors' description of their analysis: Clonality and richness metrics were computed with the ImmunoSeq Analyzer software. To find clones with differing abundance between regions, Fisher's exact test was applied together with a beta-binomial method for extra stringency. TCRdb re-hosts the immuneACCESS table, in-frame sequences only. Its copies lack some clones; in the studies checked, an unresolved V gene accounts for under half of them, and the cause for the rest is not known. D and trimming come from the DNA, and the V and J calls and clone size come from that table. In this sample the table shows roughly 6,000 clones, 68% of which occur a single time. Roughly 23% of the sample goes to the ten largest clones.

All patients had early-stage hepatocellular carcinoma and received no therapy before surgical resection. The sampled areas showed no macroscopic signs of necrosis or hemorrhage. TCR sequencing (ImmunoSeq) was performed on multiple regions from two patients. Frozen tissue samples from resection were taken at least 1 cm away from one another. The N label marked samples taken from nontumoral liver tissue adjacent to the tumor. The DNeasy blood and tissue kit was used to extract genomic DNA from bulk tissue. The sample holds a few counts of this clone. Its antigen remains unidentified. Base qualities are not provided; no much larger clone lies one nucleotide away.

Here the chain combines TRBV12-2 and TRBJ2-1; the table calls TRBD2, which could not be checked here. TRBV12-2 is annotated as a pseudogene. Here the sequenced sample was tumor-adjacent normal tissue, taken before any cancer treatment. This TCR came from a man aged 70 or older with hepatocellular carcinoma. The nucleotides read TGTGCAAGTCGCTTAGGGCAACCGGGACTAGCGGGACTGATTATCTCCTACAATGAGCAGTTCTTC. Its translation is CASRLGQPGLAGLIISYNEQFF.